This TCR beta chain was sequenced in a study of blood T cell repertoires in COVID-19. Study summary: The study drew acute and convalescent COVID-19 samples from the United States, Italy and Spain. In each case, the material was cDNA or gDNA derived from T cells, B-cell-depleted T cells, or PBMCs.

Authors' methods: Counts of nucleated cells, estimated from reference gene primer amplification, were obtained. The data were produced by immunoSEQ multiplex PCR, yet TCRdb's version contains in-frame clones alone and is incomplete. D and trimming come from the DNA, and the V and J calls and clone size come from that table. The sample consists of a few hundred thousand clones, roughly 87% of them appearing once. Germline V gene sequence: CDR1 LNHNV, CDR2 YYDKDF (reference sequence). There are 15 residues in the CDR3. The V end lost 1 base, the J end lost 5 bases, and 14 bases lay between the germline ends. This clone was counted once.

The J gene is TRBJ1-1, the V gene TRBV15; no reliable D call. The sample consisted of peripheral blood. The clonotype was recovered from a woman in her thirties or forties who had recovered from COVID-19. CDR3 sequence reads: CATSRVGGRKTEAFF. The CDR3 DNA follows: TGTGCCACCAGCAGAGTTGGAGGGAGGAAGACTGAAGCTTTCTTT.